This T cell receptor beta chain was identified during a study of cytomegalovirus exposure and HLA in healthy donors. Whole-study findings and limits: A later analysis linked a missense variant in DCLRE1C to the trimming of TCR beta V and J genes. Analysis performed later found approximately 17,000 TCR beta sequences associated with HLA alleles at 0.05 false discovery rate. An analysis done earlier found most TCR beta V segments productive about 87% or about 30% of the time. Cytomegalovirus-associated status was assigned to around 160 TCR beta chains.

V shed 9 bases and J shed 5 bases, with 14 bases lying between them. The CDR3 runs to 13 residues. The germline V gene encodes CDR1 SNHLY and CDR2 FYNNEI. PCR employed 60 Vbeta and 13 Jbeta primers. Using immunoSEQ multiplex PCR, the repertoire was profiled, and TCRdb retains in-frame clones only, with some absent. The sample lists 130,000 or so clones, 74% occurring once. In the case of this clone: Its antigen is currently unknown.

This rearrangement joins TRBV2 to TRBJ2-1, with TRBD1 as a possible D gene (6 bases). Sequenced input: PBMCs. The clonotype comes from a man younger than 35 in good health and CMV-seropositive. As DNA, the CDR3 is TGTGCCAGTTTAAGGGGGACCCACAATGAGCAGTTCTTC. As protein: CASLRGTHNEQFF.